Listed below are T cell receptor beta chains from one sample, sequenced in a study of pediatric ulcerative colitis. Produced via immunoSEQ multiplex PCR; TCRdb's table is partial and in-frame only. The data show 35,000 or so clones, around 73% seen once. The sample consisted of gut tissue. The receptors stem from a boy under 18 with moderate ulcerative colitis. Each CDR3 is given with its conserved first and last residue. D genes are given only for firm matches. Clone sizes are given selectively: once, few, many, or a class where the clone is expanded.

TRBJ1-4	TRBV15	NA	TRBD1	TGTGCCACCAGCCGCTACAGGGGCCCTAATGAAAAACTGTTTTTT	CATSRYRGPNEKLFF
TRBJ1-2	TRBV18	NA	TRBD1	TGTGCCAGCTCACCGGGACAGGCGGATGGCTACACCTTC	CASSPGQADGYTF
TRBJ2-1	TRBV19	NA	TRBD2	TGTGCCAGTAGCCCGGGACTAGCGGGAGGGAGGGTGGAGCAGTTCTTC	CASSPGLAGGRVEQFF
TRBJ2-2	TRBV7-2	NA	TRBD1	TGTGCCAGCAACCTGCCCGGGACAGGGATCGGGGAGCTGTTTTTT	CASNLPGTGIGELFF
TRBJ2-3	TRBV5-1	once	TRBD2	TGCGCCAGCAGCTTGGCCTATTCGCTACTAGCGGGAGCAGCAGATACGCAGTATTTT	CASSLAYSLLAGAADTQYF
TRBJ2-1	TRBV19	NA	TRBD1	TGTGCCAGTAGTGACAGGGCTGAGCAGTTCTTC	CASSDRAEQFF
TRBJ2-7	TRBV29-1	NA	TRBD2	TGCAGCGTTCTGACTAGCGGGGTCCTGTGGGTCAACGAGCAGTACTTC	CSVLTSGVLWVNEQYF
TRBJ2-2	TRBV6-5	NA	TRBD1	TGTGCCAGCAGTTTCAGGGGGCCAGCTCCCGGGGAGCTGTTTTTT	CASSFRGPAPGELFF
TRBJ2-7	TRBV29-1	medium-sized	NA	TGCAGCGTTGAAGATGCCGGGTACGGATCCTACGAGCAGTACTTC	CSVEDAGYGSYEQYF
TRBJ2-3	TRBV5-1	NA	NA	TGCGCCAGCAGCTTGTCGGCCACAGATACGCAGTATTTT	CASSLSATDTQYF
TRBJ2-7	TRBV6-1	NA	NA	TGTGCCAGCAGTGAAGTGGCAGGGTGGGATATAGTGTACGAGCAGTACTTC	CASSEVAGWDIVYEQYF
TRBJ1-4	TRBV10-3	NA	TRBD1	TGTGCCATCAGCGAGGTACCGGGACAGAATGAAAAACTGTTTTTT	CAISEVPGQNEKLFF
TRBJ2-5	TRBV5-4	once	TRBD2	TGTGCCAGCAGCTTGGGGGAAAGACTAGCGGGAGGAGAAGAGACCCAGTACTTC	CASSLGERLAGGEETQYF
TRBJ2-7	TRBV29-1	NA	NA	TGCAGCGTTACATCCCCCAATCACAGGGGAGGTTCCTACGAGCAGTACTTC	CSVTSPNHRGGSYEQYF
TRBJ2-7	TRBV18	NA	TRBD1	TGTGCCAGCTCACCCGGGACAGGGAGCTACGAGCAGTACTTC	CASSPGTGSYEQYF
TRBJ2-7	TRBV6-1	NA	NA	TGTGCCAGCAGGAAGCCGGGTACTTCCTACGAGCAGTACTTC	CASRKPGTSYEQYF
TRBJ2-6	TRBV5-4	NA	TRBD1	TGTGCCAGCAGCTTTCAGGGGGTGTTTGGGGCCAACGTCCTGACTTTC	CASSFQGVFGANVLTF
TRBJ1-2	TRBV6-6	NA	TRBD1	TGTGCCAGCAGTTACCAGGGACAGGGGTCGGATGGCTACACCTTC	CASSYQGQGSDGYTF
TRBJ2-1	TRBV7-3	NA	NA	TGTGCCAGCAGCTTACAGATACCGCATTACAATGAGCAGTTCTTC	CASSLQIPHYNEQFF
TRBJ1-2	TRBV4-1	NA	TRBD1	TGCGCCAGCAGCCCCCCCGACAGGGGAGCTCATGGCTACACCTTC	CASSPPDRGAHGYTF
TRBJ2-2	TRBV30	NA	TRBD1	TGTGCCTGCTACAGGGGGCGCGGGAACACCGGGGAGCTGTTTTTT	CACYRGRGNTGELFF
TRBJ1-1	TRBV27	NA	TRBD1	TGTGCCAGCAGTCCTCGGACAGGGGGAGTTAACACTGAAGCTTTCTTT	CASSPRTGGVNTEAFF
TRBJ1-6	TRBV30	NA	NA	TGTGCCTGGACATGCAGGGGTGTTTCACCCCTCCACTTT	CAWTCRGVSPLHF
TRBJ2-1	TRBV6-4	NA	NA	TGTGCCAGCAGTGACTCAGGGGGAAGCTCCTACAATGAGCAGTTCTTC	CASSDSGGSSYNEQFF
TRBJ1-2	TRBV28	few	TRBD1	TGTGCCAGCAGTTTACCCGGGACAGTTGGCTACACCTTC	CASSLPGTVGYTF
TRBJ2-7	TRBV2	few	TRBD2	TGTGCCAGCAGGGTAGCGGGAGTGAACGAGCAGTACTTC	CASRVAGVNEQYF
TRBJ1-5	TRBV2	NA	NA	TGTGCCAGCGGTCCAGGGCTAGACAATCAGCCCCAGCATTTT	CASGPGLDNQPQHF
TRBJ2-1	TRBV7-6	few	TRBD2	TGTGCCAGCAGCTTAGGCCCCCATAGCGGGAGGGCCAATGAGCAGTTCTTC	CASSLGPHSGRANEQFF
TRBJ2-7	TRBV7-2	NA	NA	TGTGCCAGCAGCTTAGAACCTTGGGGTGGCTCCTACGAGCAGTACTTC	CASSLEPWGGSYEQYF
TRBJ2-7	TRBV6-1	once	NA	TGTGCCAGCAGTTCGACGGTCACATTCTACGAGCAGTACTTC	CASSSTVTFYEQYF
TRBJ2-1	TRBV28	few	NA	TGTGCCAGCAGTAAAACAGGAGATTACAATGAGCAGTTCTTC	CASSKTGDYNEQFF
TRBJ2-1	TRBV6-1	once	TRBD2	TGTGCCAGCACCCAAGCTGCCAGCGGGAGGGTTGAGCAGTTCTTC	CASTQAASGRVEQFF
TRBJ2-7	TRBV27	NA	NA	TGTGCCAGCAACCCCTTCAGGGTAACCCGCTACGAGCAGTACTTC	CASNPFRVTRYEQYF
TRBJ2-7	TRBV29-1	NA	TRBD1	TGCAGCGTTGGTATAACGGGACAGGGACCTTGGGGGCAGTACTTC	CSVGITGQGPWGQYF
TRBJ1-1	TRBV19	once	TRBD1	TGTGCCAGTAACGATCAGGGGGGCATCACTGAAGCTTTCTTT	CASNDQGGITEAFF